This TCR beta chain was found in a study of blood T cell repertoires in COVID-19. Across the study: Specimens from acute and convalescent COVID-19 originated in the United States, Italy and Spain.

Authors' processing steps: The assay estimated nucleated cells by amplifying reference gene primers. The method was immunoSEQ multiplex PCR; TCRdb's version includes in-frame clones alone and lacks a portion of them. V and J calls and clone size come straight from that table; D and trimming were deduced from the DNA. The sample holds 15,000 to 20,000 clones, approximately 80% seen once. CDR3 length: 13 residues. Germline CDR1 is SGHAT and CDR2 is FQNNGV. The ends lost 5 bases at V and 14 bases at J; junction bases unmatched: 12. The sequence derives from a human donor in a cohort sampled during active COVID-19. The source material was peripheral blood. V is TRBV11-2 and J is TRBJ2-1; 7 bases are shared with TRBD1. CDR3 nucleotides: TGTGCCAGCAGCCCCTGGATTGTGGACAGGAAGTTCTTC. This sequence encodes CASSPWIVDRKFF.